This T cell receptor beta chain was found in a study of brain T cells in children with intractable seizures. Study findings and constraints: Pre-surgery blood may have been undersampled, hiding some clones.

About this clone: The antigen is undetermined.

Looked up from germline, CDR1 is GTSNPN and CDR2 is SVGIG (reference sequence). The V and J ends lost 3 bases and 3 bases respectively, with 14 bases between them. This CDR3 is 14 amino acids long. TCRdb keeps only in-frame clones here, not all; method: immunoSEQ multiplex PCR. This table has 100,000 to 120,000 clones, under 95% appearing once. Before surgery, patients took at least one anti-epileptic drug. The rearrangement links TRBV30 to TRBJ1-2, with D hard to call. The TCR originated in a boy under three years old with hemimegalencephaly and intractable seizures. The sample here was peripheral blood, taken at surgery. DNA of the CDR3: TGTGCCTGGAGGCCCTGGCGTCTTTACTATGGCTACACCTTC. Amino acids: CAWRPWRLYYGYTF.